This T cell receptor (beta chain) was observed in a study of OX40 agonist ivuxolimab in advanced cancers. Sequencing was performed with immunoSEQ multiplex PCR; in TCRdb, only in-frame clones are kept and a portion is missing. This table has some 64,000 clones, about 90% appearing once. The TCR comes from an adult with an advanced solid tumor such as melanoma, head and neck, liver or kidney cancer. The source was CD4+ or CD8+ T cells sorted from blood, collected in a trial of the OX40 agonist ivuxolimab.

CDR3 nucleotides: TGTGCTAGTGGCCTCGGAGATACGCAGTATTTT. As protein: CASGLGDTQYF. The V call is TRBV12-5, the J call TRBJ2-3; D is uncertain. This CDR3 has 11 amino acids. Germline V gives CDR1 LGHNT, CDR2 FRNRAP. V was clipped by 6 bases and J by 5 bases, with 6 bases between them.